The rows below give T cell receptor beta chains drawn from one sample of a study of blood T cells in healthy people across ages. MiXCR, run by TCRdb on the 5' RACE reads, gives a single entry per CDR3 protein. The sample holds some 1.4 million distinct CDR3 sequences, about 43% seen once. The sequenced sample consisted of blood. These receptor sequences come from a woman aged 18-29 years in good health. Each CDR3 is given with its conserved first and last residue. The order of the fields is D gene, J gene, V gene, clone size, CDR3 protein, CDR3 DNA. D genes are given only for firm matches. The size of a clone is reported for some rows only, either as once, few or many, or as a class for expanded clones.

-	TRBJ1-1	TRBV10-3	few	CAISESGTQAFF	TGTGCCATCAGTGAGTCGGGGACGCAAGCTTTCTTT
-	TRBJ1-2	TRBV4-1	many	CASSPPRNLNYGYTF	TGCGCCAGCAGCCCTCCCCGTAACCTTAACTATGGCTACACCTTC
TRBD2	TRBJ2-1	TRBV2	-	CASSTTAGVGNEQFF	TGTGCCAGCAGCACAACAGCGGGAGTTGGCAATGAGCAGTTCTTC
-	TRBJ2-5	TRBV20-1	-	CSASNLAKNQETQYF	TGCAGTGCTAGTAATCTAGCGAAGAACCAAGAGACCCAGTACTTC
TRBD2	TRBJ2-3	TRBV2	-	CASSVTSGGARAFTDTQYF	TGTGCCAGCAGTGTGACTAGCGGGGGCGCGCGGGCCTTCACAGATACGCAGTATTTT
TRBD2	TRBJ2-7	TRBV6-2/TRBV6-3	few	CASSYMRLAAYEQYF	TGTGCCAGCAGTTATATGCGACTAGCGGCCTACGAGCAGTACTTC
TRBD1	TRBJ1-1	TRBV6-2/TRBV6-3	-	CATGGTGNTEAFF	TGTGCCACAGGGGGGACAGGGAACACTGAAGCTTTCTTT
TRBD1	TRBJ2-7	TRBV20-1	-	CSALDRVGYEQYF	TGCAGTGCACTGGACAGGGTGGGCTACGAGCAGTACTTC
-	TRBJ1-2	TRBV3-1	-	CASSQGHPGPYGYTF	TGTGCCAGCAGCCAAGGACATCCGGGGCCCTATGGCTACACCTTC
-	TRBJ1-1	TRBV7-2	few	CASSLVRVGAEAFF	TGTGCCAGCAGCTTAGTTAGGGTAGGCGCTGAAGCTTTCTTT
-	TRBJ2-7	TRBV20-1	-	CSALRDSPLSYEQYF	TGCAGTGCTCTCCGGGACTCCCCTCTCTCCTACGAGCAGTACTTC
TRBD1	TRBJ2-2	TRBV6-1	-	CASSATGARNTGELFF	TGTGCCAGCAGTGCTACAGGGGCGAGGAACACCGGGGAGCTGTTTTTT
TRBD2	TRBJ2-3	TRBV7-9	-	CASSPSLATSTDTQYF	TGTGCCAGCAGCCCCTCACTAGCGACGAGCACAGATACGCAGTATTTT
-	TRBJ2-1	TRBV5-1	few	CASRIVGLPYNEQFF	TGCGCCAGCAGGATAGTGGGGCTTCCGTACAATGAGCAGTTCTTC
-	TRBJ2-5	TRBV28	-	CASSFMDSVQETQYF	TGTGCCAGCAGTTTTATGGATTCCGTTCAAGAGACCCAGTACTTC
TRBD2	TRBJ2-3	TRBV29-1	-	CSVEVKRGIADTQYF	TGCAGCGTTGAAGTCAAGCGGGGGATCGCGGATACGCAGTATTTT
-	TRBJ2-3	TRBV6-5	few	CASRQGGDYTQYF	TGTGCCAGCAGACAGGGGGGGGACTATACGCAGTATTTT
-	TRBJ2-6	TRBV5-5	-	CASSLAPSGSGANVLTF	TGTGCCAGCAGCTTGGCTCCCTCGGGGTCTGGGGCCAACGTCCTGACTTTC
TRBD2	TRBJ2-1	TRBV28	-	CASSSRTSGIGNEQFF	TGTGCCAGCAGTTCCCGGACTAGCGGGATCGGGAATGAGCAGTTCTTC
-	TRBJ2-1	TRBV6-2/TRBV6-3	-	CASSYSSPLAPGVHNEQFF	TGTGCCAGCAGTTACTCGTCCCCACTAGCCCCAGGGGTTCACAATGAGCAGTTCTTC
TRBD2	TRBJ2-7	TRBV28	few	CASRELAGGYEQYF	TGTGCCAGCAGGGAATTAGCGGGGGGATACGAGCAGTACTTC
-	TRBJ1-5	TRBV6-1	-	CASSGFFGLENQPQHF	TGTGCCAGCAGTGGATTCTTTGGTCTTGAGAATCAGCCCCAGCATTTT
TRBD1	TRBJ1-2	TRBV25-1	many	CASSDRGAYGYTF	TGTGCCAGCAGTGACAGGGGGGCCTATGGCTACACCTTC
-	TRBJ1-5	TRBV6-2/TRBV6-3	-	CATLGGDQPQHF	TGTGCCACCCTTGGGGGAGATCAGCCCCAGCATTTT
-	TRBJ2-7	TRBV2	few	CANTPAGAGSSYEQYF	TGTGCCAACACCCCAGCCGGGGCAGGGAGCTCCTACGAGCAGTACTTC
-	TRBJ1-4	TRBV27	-	CASSTLTESNEKLFF	TGTGCCAGCAGTACGCTGACAGAATCAAATGAAAAACTGTTTTTT
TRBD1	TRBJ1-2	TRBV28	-	CATVGQAGSANYGYTF	TGTGCCACGGTTGGACAGGCTGGTTCGGCTAACTATGGCTACACCTTC
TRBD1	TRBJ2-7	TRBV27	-	CASTSTGLLGSYEQYF	TGTGCCAGCACCTCGACAGGGTTATTAGGGTCCTACGAGCAGTACTTC